A single sample gave rise to the 30 T cell receptor beta chains below, sequenced in a study of shared clonotypes between healthy human individuals (dated by TCRdb to between 2020 and 2021). Library prep was done by the immunoSEQ multiplex PCR assay. What TCRdb holds here is the immuneACCESS table cut down to in-frame rearrangements. Part of the clones is not present; checked against another copy, under half of the missing clones reflect an unresolved V gene, and the others are unexplained. The sample has approximately 100,000 clones on record, 65% to 75% of them singletons. The ten most abundant clones make up approximately 23% of the sample. Sequencing was carried out using memory CD8+ T cells sorted from blood. Reading the label with the study, this specimen's cell subset or site is: CD45RO+ cells pooled with CCR7-negative TemRA cells. The receptors stem from a young woman in good health.

V and J are TRBV28 and TRBJ2-7, with D possibly TRBD2 on 6 matching bases. The CDR3 has 16 residues. V was shortened by 2 bases and J by 1 base, with 15 bases between the two germline ends. Germline V gene data show CDR1 as MDHEN and CDR2 as SYDVKM. The CDR3 DNA reads as TGTGCCAGCAGTTTAGGGTACGGCGGGAAGTCCTACGAGCAGTACTTC. Amino acids: CASSLGYGGKSYEQYF.

The J gene is TRBJ2-7, the V gene TRBV19, with D unclear. Trimming left V 4 bases short and J 5 bases short, with 15 bases between. Per germline, CDR1 LNHDA and CDR2 SQIVND (reference sequence). This CDR3 region has 14 residues. CDR3 residues: CASSRASGRNEQYF. CDR3 bases: TGTGCCAGTAGTAGGGCGAGTGGGCGTAACGAGCAGTACTTC.

The chain carries TRBV7-9 and TRBJ2-7, with 11 bases fitting TRBD2. J lost 4 bases, V lost 5 bases, and 7 bases had no gene match. The CDR3 has 15 amino acids. CDR1 SEHNR and CDR2 FQNEAQ come from the germline V gene (reference sequence). In DNA, the CDR3 is TGTGCCAGCAGCCCACGACTAGCGGGGAAATACGAGCAGTACTTC. It is translated as CASSPRLAGKYEQYF.

The chain links TRBV5-6 to TRBJ2-3, with 9 nucleotides matching TRBD1. The CDR3 totals 15 residues. CDR1 and CDR2 from the germline V gene are SGHDT and YYEEEE. Trimming removed 4 bases from V and 2 bases from J; junction bases left unmatched: 5. CDR3 nucleotides: TGTGCCAGCAGCAACCGGGACAGGGTCACAGATACGCAGTATTTT. This sequence encodes CASSNRDRVTDTQYF.

This clone came up a few times. The chain employs TRBV6-4 and TRBJ2-1, with 9 positions matching TRBD1. This CDR3 contains 15 residues. Germline CDR1 reads MRHNA; CDR2 reads SNTAGT. V dropped 2 bases and J dropped 9; count of bases not matched to a gene: 8. The CDR3 is CASSDGDREFGEQFF. CDR3 nucleotide sequence: TGTGCCAGCAGTGACGGGGACAGGGAATTCGGTGAGCAGTTCTTC.

The chain couples TRBV6-6 to TRBJ2-3; D gene ambiguous. The CDR3 runs 16 residues. Trimming cost V 6 bases and J 0 bases, with 16 bases left between them. The germline V gene has CDR1 MNHNY and CDR2 SVGAGI (reference sequence). The CDR3 protein is CASSSGVVASTDTQYF. The CDR3, as DNA: TGTGCCAGCAGCTCTGGGGTTGTGGCTAGCACAGATACGCAGTATTTT.

This sequence joins TRBV28 and TRBJ2-7; D is undetermined. This CDR3 has 15 residues. With 2 bases removed from V and 1 base from J, the gap between germline ends came to 12 bases. Germline CDR1 is MDHEN and CDR2 is SYDVKM. The CDR3 here is CASSLPPGLSYEQYF. The CDR3 DNA reads TGTGCCAGCAGTTTACCGCCGGGCCTATCCTACGAGCAGTACTTC.

V is TRBV6-5 and J is TRBJ2-3; D gene uncertain. The length of the CDR3 is 14 residues. In germline, CDR1 is MNHEY, CDR2 SVGAGI. Trimming removed 4 bases from V and 2 bases from J, with 10 bases in between. The CDR3, as DNA: TGTGCCAGCAGTTTAAGCTTACTCACAGATACGCAGTATTTT. This codes for CASSLSLLTDTQYF.

This clone was observed many times. V and J are TRBV6-1 and TRBJ2-3; 7 bases are shared with TRBD2. Losses at the gene ends were 2 bases for V and 1 base for J; bases not matched to a gene: 3. CDR1 is MNHNS and CDR2 is SASEGT in the germline V gene. The CDR3 loop spans 15 amino acids. This CDR3 is CASSESAGGTDTQYF. CDR3 coding DNA: TGTGCCAGCAGTGAAAGTGCGGGGGGCACAGATACGCAGTATTTT.

The chain has TRBV11-2 and TRBJ1-1; TRBD1 might be the D (5 bases). The CDR3 covers 14 residues. V was pared by 2 bases and J by 3 bases, with 10 bases between. The germline CDR1 and CDR2 sequences are SGHAT and FQNNGV. The CDR3, as DNA: TGTGCCAGCAGCTTATGGGGCGATTACACTGAAGCTTTCTTT. Encoded protein: CASSLWGDYTEAFF.

The table lists this clone with a count of one. The V and J genes are TRBV5-6 and TRBJ1-1, with D perhaps matching TRBD1 (5 bases). V was pared by 0 bases and J by 10 bases, with 13 bases between. The CDR3 length is 13 residues. Germline CDR1 SGHDT, CDR2 YYEEEE. CDR3 amino acids: CASSLDRGRIAFF. In DNA, the CDR3 is TGTGCCAGCAGCTTGGATCGGGGGAGGATAGCTTTCTTT. Combining the CDR3 with reference TRBV5-6 and TRBJ1-1 gives the whole variable domain DAGVTQSPTHLIKTRGQQVTLRCSPKSGHDTVSWYQQALGQGPQFIFQYYEEEERQRGNFPDRFSGHQFPNYSSELNVNALLLGDSALYLCASSLDRGRIAFFGQGTRLTVV.

The CDR3 reads CASSWASGQGVEGYTF. The CDR3 coding sequence is TGTGCCAGCAGCTGGGCCTCGGGACAGGGAGTAGAAGGCTACACCTTC. The gene calls are TRBV5-6 and TRBJ1-2, with 9 bases fitting TRBD1. With V trimmed by 3 bases and J by 8 bases, 14 bases remained unmatched. The germline CDR1 and CDR2 sequences are SGHDT and YYEEEE. CDR3 length equals 16 residues.

In its sample, this clone was seen many times. The V gene is TRBV28, the J gene TRBJ2-1; TRBD1 agrees at 9 bases. Germline CDR1 is MDHEN and CDR2 is SYDVKM. This CDR3 contains 15 residues. J gave up 6 bases and V 5 bases, and 8 bases lay outside the gene matches. The CDR3: CASSTGTGTVNEQFF. In DNA form, the CDR3 reads TGTGCCAGCAGTACCGGGACAGGGACGGTCAATGAGCAGTTCTTC.

The CDR3 loop is CASSIGDLHEQFF. The CDR3 nucleotides are TGTGCCAGTAGTATAGGGGATTTGCATGAGCAGTTCTTC. The rearrangement uses TRBV19 and TRBJ2-1; D is uncertain. Trimming cost V 1 base and J 8 bases, with 9 bases left between them. The CDR3 runs to 13 residues. Germline V gives CDR1 LNHDA, CDR2 SQIVND (reference sequence). Supplemented by reference TRBV19 and TRBJ2-1, the full variable domain reads DGGITQSPKYLFRKEGQNVTLSCEQNLNHDAMYWYRQDPGQGLRLIYYSQIVNDFQKGDIAEGYSVSREKKESFPLTVTSAQKNPTAFYLCASSIGDLHEQFFGPGTRLTVL.

V is TRBV4-2 and J is TRBJ2-3; possibly TRBD1 for D (5 bases). This CDR3 spans 17 amino acids. Trimming removed 0 bases at V and 2 bases at J, with 15 bases between. Germline lookup yields CDR1 LGHNA and CDR2 YNFKEQ. CDR3 nucleotides: TGTGCCAGCAGCCAAGACGCCCAGGGCGGAAACACAGATACGCAGTATTTT. Translating gives CASSQDAQGGNTDTQYF.

This clone was counted once. J is TRBJ2-7 and V is TRBV7-8; TRBD2 agrees at 7 bases. The V and J ends lost 5 bases and 6 bases, in that order; junction bases with no gene match: 13. The CDR3 contains 15 residues. The germline V gene encodes CDR1 SGHVS and CDR2 FQNEAQ. As DNA, the CDR3 is TGTGCCAGCAGCCAAGAAGGTGGGAGGGCCAGCGAGCAGTACTTC. Translation gives CASSQEGGRASEQYF.

V usage is TRBV27 and J usage is TRBJ2-7; D remains unclear. Germline V gene sequence: CDR1 MNHEY, CDR2 SMNVEV (reference sequence). The CDR3 sequence is 14 residues long. V shed 2 bases and J shed 2 bases, with 10 bases lying between them. The CDR3 DNA sequence: TGTGCCAGCAGTTTAATGGACCCCCCCTACGAGCAGTACTTC. Encoded protein: CASSLMDPPYEQYF.

The chain couples TRBV7-6 to TRBJ2-7, with 10 bases that match TRBD1. V was clipped by 5 bases and J by 5 bases; unmatched bases: 3. The CDR3 is 13 amino acids. Germline V CDR1 and CDR2: SGHVS, FNYEAQ. The CDR3 DNA sequence: TGTGCCAGCAGCCGACAGGGGGCTGACGAGCAGTACTTC. This gives the protein CASSRQGADEQYF.

The chain combines TRBV5-1 with TRBJ1-5, with D hard to call. The CDR3 covers 17 residues. V was cut by 0 bases and J by 0 bases, with 13 bases left in between. CDR1 SGHRS and CDR2 YFSETQ come from the germline V gene. The CDR3 sequence is CASSLDPSDPSNQPQHF. CDR3 coding DNA: TGCGCCAGCAGCTTGGACCCCAGTGACCCTAGCAATCAGCCCCAGCATTTT.

The gene calls are TRBV9 and TRBJ1-2, with D possibly TRBD1 on 5 matching bases. CDR3 length: 14 residues. CDR1 is SGDLS and CDR2 is YYNGEE in the germline V gene. The V and J ends lost 4 bases and 4 bases respectively, with 14 bases between them. CDR3 protein: CASSSNGAAYGYTF. As DNA, the CDR3 is TGTGCCAGCAGCTCCAACGGGGCAGCCTATGGCTACACCTTC.

The gene calls are TRBV28 and TRBJ2-7; possibly TRBD1 for D (8 bases). The V gene lost 4 bases and the J gene lost 0 bases, with 13 bases spanning the gap. CDR1 and CDR2 (germline): MDHEN, SYDVKM. This CDR3 contains 15 residues. CDR3 DNA sequence: TGTGCCAGCAGTTCCTACAGGGGGGGCTCCTACGAGCAGTACTTC. Its translation is CASSSYRGGSYEQYF. The whole variable domain, remainder taken from reference TRBV28 and TRBJ2-7, is DVKVTQSSRYLVKRTGEKVFLECVQDMDHENMFWYRQDPGLGLRLIYFSYDVKMKEKGDIPEGYSVSREKKERFSLILESASTNQTSMYLCASSSYRGGSYEQYFGPGTRLTVT.

The chain employs TRBV5-1 and TRBJ2-3, with D possibly matching TRBD1 (5 bases). Germline V lookup: CDR1 SGHRS, CDR2 YFSETQ. V dropped 3 bases and J dropped 2 bases, with 10 bases sitting between them. CDR3 length equals 14 residues. This CDR3 reads CASSWTQFTDTQYF. In DNA, the CDR3 is TGCGCCAGCAGCTGGACACAATTCACAGATACGCAGTATTTT. The entire variable domain, with the rest obtained from reference TRBV5-1 and TRBJ2-3, is as follows: KAGVTQTPRYLIKTRGQQVTLSCSPISGHRSVSWYQQTPGQGLQFLFEYFSETQRNKGNFPGRFSGRQFSNSRSEMNVSTLELGDSALYLCASSWTQFTDTQYFGPGTRLTVL.

This clone was counted only a few times. The rearrangement uses TRBV20-1 and TRBJ1-2; D ambiguous. CDR1 and CDR2 from the germline V gene are DFQATT and SNEGSKA (reference sequence). There are 9 residues in the CDR3. V gave up 4 bases and J gave up 4 bases, with 1 base separating them. The CDR3 DNA follows: TGCAGTGCTATCTATGGCTACACCTTC. Translation: CSAIYGYTF.

The V and J genes are TRBV15 and TRBJ1-1; D gene uncertain. Trimming stripped 0 bases from V and 1 base from J, with 3 bases between. Germline V gene lookup returns CDR1 LNHNV and CDR2 YYDKDF (reference sequence). The length of the CDR3 is 13 residues. The DNA for the CDR3 is TGTGCCACCAGCAGAGAACAGAACACTGAAGCTTTCTTT. It encodes CATSREQNTEAFF. The whole variable domain, filled in from reference TRBV15 and TRBJ1-1, reads DAMVIQNPRYQVTQFGKPVTLSCSQTLNHNVMYWYQQKSSQAPKLLFHYYDKDFNNEADTPDNFQSRRPNTSFCFLDIRSPGLGDTAMYLCATSREQNTEAFFGQGTRLTVV.

A remark on this clone: This clone may be a read error of a much larger clone one base away. The chain carries TRBV2 and TRBJ2-7; D remains ambiguous. Germline loops: CDR1 SNHLY, CDR2 FYNNEI. The length of the CDR3 is 11 residues. V lost 4 bases, J lost 0 bases, and 1 base lay in between. The chain's CDR3 is CASSASYEQYF. CDR3 nucleotides: TGTGCCAGCAGTGCCTCCTACGAGCAGTACTTC.

The rearrangement links TRBV7-9 to TRBJ2-1; 7 nucleotides align to TRBD2. The germline V gene encodes CDR1 SEHNR and CDR2 FQNEAQ (reference sequence). Trimming took 5 bases from V and 9 from J; bases not matched to a gene: 10. The CDR3 totals 14 residues. In nucleotides, the CDR3 is TGTGCCAGCAGCCCTAGGACTAGTTTGGGTGAGCAGTTCTTC. As protein: CASSPRTSLGEQFF.

This clone has just a few counts. This chain connects TRBV7-9 to TRBJ2-2; D not resolved. Trimming took 6 bases from V and 3 from J, leaving 11 bases between them. From germline, CDR1 is SEHNR and CDR2 FQNEAQ (reference sequence). CDR3 length: 14 residues. The CDR3 DNA reads as TGTGCCAGCAGTCCCAAATCCTACACCGGGGAGCTGTTTTTT. It is translated as CASSPKSYTGELFF.

DNA of the CDR3: TGTGCCAGCAGCTTAGATGTCGAGCAGTACTTC. Translated: CASSLDVEQYF. The chain uses TRBV11-2 and TRBJ2-7; no reliable D call. V lost 0 bases and J lost 6, with 3 bases in between. The CDR3 runs 11 residues. Per the germline V gene, CDR1 is SGHAT and CDR2 is FQNNGV.

The genes are TRBV15 and TRBJ2-2; the match to TRBD1 covers 8 bases. V lost 7 bases, J lost 2 bases, and 9 bases stayed unmatched. The germline V gene encodes CDR1 LNHNV and CDR2 YYDKDF (reference sequence). CDR3 length: 16 residues. The CDR3 sequence: CATTKWGQENTGELFF. The CDR3 DNA reads as TGTGCCACCACCAAGTGGGGACAGGAAAACACCGGGGAGCTGTTTTTT.

This sequence joins TRBV25-1 and TRBJ2-3; D is possibly TRBD2 (7 bases). The germline V gene has CDR1 MGHDK and CDR2 SYGVNS. CDR3 length: 14 residues. Trimming pared 4 bases from V and 6 bases from J, leaving 14 bases between. The CDR3 DNA is TGTGCCAGCAGTGGGGAGGGGGAGGCGGATACGCAGTATTTT. It translates to CASSGEGEADTQYF.